The sequence of this T cell receptor beta chain was determined in a study of a mutant IDH1 vaccine in newly diagnosed glioma. Remarks on this clone: The antigen is unknown.

Time point defined: week 5, during vaccination. Each dose of the vaccine consisted of 300 ug of mutant IDH1 20-mer peptide, with topical imiquimod. V lost 5 bases, J lost 4 bases, and 14 bases lay in between. Germline V CDR1 and CDR2: SGHTA, FQGNSA. The CDR3 covers 14 residues. Here immunoSEQ multiplex PCR was the method, and the copy in TCRdb shows in-frame clones only, minus some. The sample lists approximately 61,000 clones; approximately 79% were seen once. This rearrangement joins TRBV7-2 to TRBJ1-1; a possible D gene is TRBD1 (6 bases). This sequence originates from a woman aged 50 to 65 with glioma. Here the sequenced sample was PBMCs, taken from a glioma patient whose treatment included an IDH1 peptide vaccine. In nucleotides, the CDR3 is TGTGCCAGCAGCCCCAGGGGAAGCGGCACTGAAGCTTTCTTT. Its translation is CASSPRGSGTEAFF.